This T cell receptor beta chain was recorded in a study of control samples from healthy donors and cancer patients. TCRdb keeps only in-frame clones here, not all; method: immunoSEQ multiplex PCR. This table holds 110,000 to 150,000 clones, 89% found once. This TCR was sampled from a man aged 30 to 45 in good health. The sample comprised blood.

As DNA, the CDR3 is TGTGCCAGCTCTAAGTCGGGGGTAGGAGAGCAGTACTTC. This sequence encodes CASSKSGVGEQYF. The V call is TRBV7-2, the J call TRBJ2-7; weak D call: TRBD2 (6 bases). CDR1 is SGHTA, CDR2 FQGNSA, per germline. This CDR3 is built from 13 residues. Trimming shortened V by 8 bases and J by 7 bases, and 18 bases separated the two germline ends.